The 24 T cell receptor beta chains reported below all come from one sample, sequenced in a study of T cell changes during pregnancy in multiple sclerosis. Assay used: immunoSEQ multiplex PCR; TCRdb lists only in-frame clones, some missing. The sample holds 100,000 or so clones, around 93% seen once. The sequences come from peripheral blood, collected before pregnancy. The receptors derive from a female donor with multiple sclerosis, enrolled in a pregnancy study.

The rearrangement joins TRBV4-3 to TRBJ2-1; TRBD2 aligns across 7 bases. Trimming removed 1 base from V and 5 bases from J; junction bases left unmatched: 2. This CDR3 has 14 amino acids. Germline CDR1 LGHNA, CDR2 YSLEER. The CDR3 DNA reads as TGCGCCAGCAGCCAAGGACTAGCCGACAATGAGCAGTTCTTC. Encoded protein: CASSQGLADNEQFF.

As DNA, the CDR3 is TGTGCCAGCAGCCCCGCAGAAGATACGCAGTATTTT. It is translated as CASSPAEDTQYF. This chain joins TRBV7-6 and TRBJ2-3; no clear D. Germline CDR1 reads SGHVS; CDR2 reads FNYEAQ. This CDR3 is 12 amino acids long. Trimming took off 5 bases at V and 5 bases at J, with 8 bases between the two ends.

This CDR3 is CASSHPTGRDYGYTF. The CDR3 region has the DNA TGCGCCAGCAGCCACCCGACAGGGCGGGACTATGGCTACACCTTC. This chain links TRBV4-1 with TRBJ1-2; TRBD1 aligns across 7 bases. The germline gives CDR1 MGHRA, CDR2 YSYEKL. This CDR3 contains 15 residues. Germline trimming cut 3 bases from V and 3 bases from J; bases unmatched to any gene: 7.

V is TRBV19 and J is TRBJ1-3; D not certain. The CDR3 runs to 13 residues. Germline V gene sequence: CDR1 LNHDA, CDR2 SQIVND (reference sequence). Trimming cost V 7 bases and J 4 bases, with 11 bases left between them. CDR3 amino acids: CASNNPGGNTIYF. In DNA form, the CDR3 reads TGTGCCAGTAATAACCCAGGAGGAAACACCATATATTTT.

The chain joins TRBV6-6 to TRBJ1-1, with 7 bases matching TRBD1. The CDR3 loop spans 12 amino acids. Per germline, CDR1 MNHNY and CDR2 SVGAGI (reference sequence). V gave up 6 bases and J gave up 6 bases; unmatched junction bases: 4. The CDR3 DNA is TGTGCCAGCAGCTCGACAGGGTCTGAAGCTTTCTTT. This translates into CASSSTGSEAFF.

CDR3 DNA sequence: TGTGCCAGCAGCTTTGGACATTTCTACGAGCAGTACTTC. It yields the protein CASSFGHFYEQYF. The chain links TRBV7-2 to TRBJ2-7; a weak D match, TRBD1 (5 bases). Germline V gene data show CDR1 as SGHTA and CDR2 as FQGNSA. Trimming cost V 3 bases and J 3 bases, with 9 bases left between them. This CDR3 spans 13 amino acids.

The chain uses TRBV7-2 and TRBJ2-5; D remains unclear. Germline V lookup: CDR1 SGHTA, CDR2 FQGNSA. Trimming pared 5 bases from V and 0 bases from J, leaving 7 bases between. CDR3 size: 13 residues. The CDR3 sequence is CASSTQYQETQYF. The CDR3 bases are TGTGCCAGCAGCACACAGTACCAAGAGACCCAGTACTTC.

Worth noting for this clone: Germline and junction disagree at one end, which may indicate a read error. The rearrangement links TRBV14 to TRBJ2-1; D is uncertain. The length of the CDR3 is 12 residues. Germline CDR1 is SGHDN and CDR2 is FVKESK. The DNA for the CDR3 is TGTGCCAGCAGCCAAGACTACTACACCATGCTCTTC. This sequence encodes CASSQDYYTMLF.

Comments on this clone: A junction end diverges from the germline sequence, so it may reflect a read error. V and J are TRBV5-1 and TRBJ2-4; TRBD1 agrees at 9 bases. Germline CDR1 reads SGHRS; CDR2 reads YFSETQ. There are 12 residues in the CDR3. The CDR3 loop is CASRRPGQGLVF. The DNA for the CDR3 is TGCGCCAGCAGGCGGCCGGGACAGGGCTTGGTCTTC.

The CDR3 reads CASRRQGVDEQYF. The CDR3 DNA sequence: TGTGCCAGTAGGAGACAGGGCGTAGACGAGCAGTACTTC. This chain joins TRBV19 and TRBJ2-7; 7 bases match TRBD1. The CDR3 length is 13 residues. CDR1 and CDR2 (germline): LNHDA, SQIVND (reference sequence). V dropped 6 bases and J dropped 5; count of bases not matched to a gene: 7.

The V gene is TRBV27, the J gene TRBJ1-5; 8 bases are shared with TRBD1. This CDR3 is 15 amino acids long. Unmatched junction bases numbered 6, after V lost 4 bases and J lost 4 bases. Germline V CDR1 and CDR2: MNHEY, SMNVEV (reference sequence). The CDR3, as DNA: TGTGCCAGCAGTTCTAGGACAGGGAGAAATCAGCCCCAGCATTTT. Amino acid sequence: CASSSRTGRNQPQHF.

The chain uses TRBV18 and TRBJ2-3; D is ambiguous. CDR3 length: 16 amino acids. Germline CDR1 and CDR2: KGHSH and LQKENI. The V gene lost 0 bases and the J gene lost 2 bases, with 12 bases spanning the gap. CDR3 sequence: CASSPPLILPTDTQYF. CDR3 coding DNA: TGTGCCAGCTCACCACCCCTAATATTACCCACAGATACGCAGTATTTT.

The J gene is TRBJ2-3, the V gene TRBV5-1; 11 bases are a match to TRBD2. The germline gives CDR1 SGHRS, CDR2 YFSETQ. CDR3 size: 17 residues. Trimming removed 3 bases from V and 2 bases from J; junction bases left unmatched: 8. In DNA, the CDR3 is TGCGCCAGCAGCTCCGGGACTAGCGGATCCATCACAGATACGCAGTATTTT. Its translation is CASSSGTSGSITDTQYF. Combining the CDR3 with reference TRBV5-1 and TRBJ2-3 gives the whole variable domain KAGVTQTPRYLIKTRGQQVTLSCSPISGHRSVSWYQQTPGQGLQFLFEYFSETQRNKGNFPGRFSGRQFSNSRSEMNVSTLELGDSALYLCASSSGTSGSITDTQYFGPGTRLTVL.

The chain uses TRBV6-5 and TRBJ1-4; D is unclear. From germline, CDR1 is MNHEY and CDR2 SVGAGI. Trimming shortened V by 2 bases and J by 5 bases, and 12 bases separated the two germline ends. The CDR3 extends over 15 amino acids. The CDR3 nucleotides read TGTGCCAGCAGTTACCCAACGGGTAGAAATGAAAAACTGTTTTTT. Encoded protein: CASSYPTGRNEKLFF.

The V gene is TRBV10-3, the J gene TRBJ1-5; D perhaps matches TRBD1 (5 bases). V lost 2 bases and J 6 bases, leaving 11 bases between the germline ends. Germline V gene lookup returns CDR1 ENHRY and CDR2 SYGVKD. This CDR3 contains 14 residues. CDR3 in DNA: TGTGCCATCAGTGAGGTCGGGGGAAGTCAGCCCCAGCATTTT. Its translation: CAISEVGGSQPQHF.

The CDR3 region is CASSNRGGDEQYF. The DNA for the CDR3 is TGCGCCAGCAGCAACCGTGGGGGCGACGAGCAGTACTTC. The chain joins TRBV10-2 to TRBJ2-7, with D possibly matching TRBD1 (6 bases). CDR1 is WSHSY and CDR2 is SAAADI in the germline V gene. Between the trimmed V and J ends, which lost 6 bases and 5 bases, there was a span of 14 bases. The CDR3 spans 13 residues.

The chain joins TRBV27 to TRBJ1-4, with D possibly matching TRBD1 (6 bases). The V and J ends lost 0 bases and 8 bases respectively, with 10 bases between them. This CDR3 region has 14 residues. The germline V gene has CDR1 MNHEY and CDR2 SMNVEV (reference sequence). The CDR3 loop reads CASSLSRDNEKLFF. CDR3 in DNA: TGTGCCAGCAGTTTATCAAGGGACAACGAAAAACTGTTTTTT.

The J gene is TRBJ1-5, the V gene TRBV2; 9 nucleotides line up with TRBD1. Germline assignment: CDR1 SNHLY and CDR2 FYNNEI. The CDR3 totals 16 residues. Germline trimming cut 5 bases from V and 0 bases from J; bases unmatched to any gene: 5. The CDR3 here is CASSPGTGYSNQPQHF. CDR3 nucleotides: TGTGCCAGCAGTCCCGGGACAGGGTATAGCAATCAGCCCCAGCATTTT.

This clone was found once. The CDR3 here is CASSSGTVASTDTQYF. The CDR3, as DNA: TGTGCCAGCAGCTCAGGGACAGTCGCTAGCACAGATACGCAGTATTTT. The rearrangement uses TRBV5-4 and TRBJ2-3; TRBD1 agrees at 7 bases. This CDR3 is built from 16 residues. Germline CDR1 SGHNT, CDR2 YYREEE (reference sequence). V was pared by 3 bases and J by 0 bases, with 7 bases of the junction left unmatched.

This clone showed up just once. V usage is TRBV19 and J usage is TRBJ1-1, with D possibly TRBD1 on 6 matching bases. Germline values: CDR1 LNHDA, CDR2 SQIVND (reference sequence). The CDR3 consists of 15 residues. Deletions cut 5 bases from V and 8 bases from J, with 21 bases between. The CDR3 sequence: CASSFYPRGGEEAFF. CDR3 in DNA: TGTGCCAGTAGTTTCTACCCCAGAGGGGGGGAGGAAGCTTTCTTT.

The chain combines TRBV28 with TRBJ2-5; D not resolved. V was pared by 2 bases and J by 1 base, with 5 bases between. Germline V CDR1 and CDR2: MDHEN, SYDVKM. The CDR3 loop spans 13 amino acids. The CDR3 DNA is TGTGCCAGCAGTTTAATCGGCCAAGAGACCCAGTACTTC. It codes for CASSLIGQETQYF.

The CDR3 sequence: CASSLGRSGLPYEQYF. The CDR3 DNA follows: TGTGCCAGCAGCTTAGGGAGGAGCGGGCTACCCTACGAGCAGTACTTC. The genes are TRBV7-2 and TRBJ2-7, with D possibly being TRBD2 (6 bases). The germline CDR1 and CDR2 sequences are SGHTA and FQGNSA. The CDR3 runs to 16 residues. V lost 1 base to trimming and J lost 2 bases, with 15 bases between them.

The V and J genes are TRBV10-1 and TRBJ2-1; TRBD1 might be the D (6 bases). CDR3 length: 14 residues. Germline CDR1 WNHNN, CDR2 SYGVQD (reference sequence). The V gene lost 4 bases and the J gene lost 14 bases, with 21 bases spanning the gap. The chain's CDR3 is CASSGAAWTQGEFF. The CDR3 coding sequence is TGCGCCAGCAGTGGAGCCGCTTGGACACAGGGAGAGTTCTTC.

The chain carries TRBV19 and TRBJ2-7, with a possible D match to TRBD1 (6 bases). The ends were cut back, 6 bases at V and 4 bases at J, with 10 bases in the middle. This CDR3 spans 12 amino acids. CDR1 is LNHDA and CDR2 is SQIVND in the germline V gene (reference sequence). CDR3 nucleotides: TGTGCCAGTAGCCCACAGGGATACGAGCAGTACTTC. Protein sequence: CASSPQGYEQYF.